This TCR beta chain was documented in a study of control samples from healthy donors and cancer patients. This clone was seen once. Germline lookup yields CDR1 LGHDT and CDR2 YNNKEL (reference sequence). CDR3 length: 12 residues. Trimming took off 0 bases at V and 6 bases at J, with 5 bases between the two ends. This table comes from immunoSEQ multiplex PCR, and its TCRdb copy is limited to in-frame clones, with some not included. The repertoire holds 110,000 or so clones, with about nine tenths as singletons. This chain joins TRBV3-1 (or the pseudogene TRBV3-2) and TRBJ1-2; D uncertain. The clonotype was recovered from a human donor in good health. The donor label of this sample is uncertain. The sequencing input was blood. CDR3 in amino acids: CASSQDSDGYTF. CDR3 nucleotides: TGTGCCAGCAGCCAAGATAGCGATGGCTACACCTTC.